This TCR beta chain was recovered during a study of shared clonotypes between healthy human individuals. Sequencing used immunoSEQ multiplex PCR; TCRdb keeps in-frame clones, though not all of them. The repertoire has some 200,000 clones, about 69% of them found once; the top ten carry more than 9.5%. The germline gives CDR1 SGHTA, CDR2 FQGNSA. There are 15 residues in the CDR3. J was trimmed by 4 bases and V by 1 base; bases with no gene match: 3. Sequenced material: memory CD4+ T cells sorted from blood. The subset denotes: CD45RA-negative fraction. This TCR came from a man aged 25 to 45 in good health. The chain carries TRBV7-2 and TRBJ2-2; 7 nucleotides agree with TRBD1. CDR3 nucleotides: TGTGCCAGCAGCTTAGGGGACAGACGCACCGGGGAGCTGTTTTTT. Amino acids: CASSLGDRRTGELFF.